This T cell receptor (beta chain) was recorded in a study of blood T cell repertoires in COVID-19. In the original workflow: Amplification from reference gene primers served as the basis for estimated nucleated cell counts. Only in-frame clones appear in the TCRdb table, and some are missing; sequencing was by immunoSEQ multiplex PCR. The V and J calls and clone size were taken over from that table, and D and trimming were inferred from the DNA. Seen here are some 290,000 clones, 85% to 95% observed once, and the top ten hold roughly 3.9%. Germline values: CDR1 GTSNPN, CDR2 SVGIG (reference sequence). With V trimmed by 2 bases and J by 4 bases, 9 bases remained unmatched. This CDR3 has 15 amino acids.

The TCR was taken from a woman aged 25 to 39 who had been exposed to COVID-19. The chain joins TRBV30 to TRBJ2-5, with 8 bases lining up with TRBD1. The sequencing input was PBMCs or T cells enriched from blood (not recorded which). CDR3 DNA sequence: TGTGCCTGGAGTTCAGGACAGGGACACACAGAGACCCAGTACTTC. Translating gives CAWSSGQGHTETQYF.